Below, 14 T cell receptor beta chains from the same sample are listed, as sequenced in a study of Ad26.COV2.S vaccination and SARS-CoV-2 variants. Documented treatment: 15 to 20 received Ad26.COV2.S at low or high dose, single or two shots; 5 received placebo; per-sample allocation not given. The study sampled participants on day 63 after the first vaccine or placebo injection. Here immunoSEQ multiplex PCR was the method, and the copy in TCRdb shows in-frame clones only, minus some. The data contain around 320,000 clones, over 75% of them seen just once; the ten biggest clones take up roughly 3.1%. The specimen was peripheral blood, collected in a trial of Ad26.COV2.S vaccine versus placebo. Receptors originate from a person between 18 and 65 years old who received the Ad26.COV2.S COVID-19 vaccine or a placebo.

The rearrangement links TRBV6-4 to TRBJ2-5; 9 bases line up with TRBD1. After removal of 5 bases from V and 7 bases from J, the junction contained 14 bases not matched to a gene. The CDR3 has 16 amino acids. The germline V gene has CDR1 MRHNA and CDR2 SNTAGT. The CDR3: CASSPRGTGSLGTQYF. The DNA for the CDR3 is TGTGCCAGCAGTCCTCGAGGGACAGGGTCCTTAGGGACCCAGTACTTC.

CDR3 loop: CASSMGTTDTQYF. The CDR3 DNA reads TGTGCCAGTAGTATGGGCACCACAGATACGCAGTATTTT. The V and J genes are TRBV19 and TRBJ2-3; D remains ambiguous. The CDR3 consists of 13 residues. CDR1 LNHDA and CDR2 SQIVND come from the germline V gene (reference sequence). Trimming pared 3 bases from V and 2 bases from J, leaving 6 bases between.

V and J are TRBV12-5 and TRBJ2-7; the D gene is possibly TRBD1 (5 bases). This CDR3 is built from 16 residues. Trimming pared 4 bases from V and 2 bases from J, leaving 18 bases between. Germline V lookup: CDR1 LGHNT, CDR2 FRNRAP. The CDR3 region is CASGSPRLGVAYEQYF. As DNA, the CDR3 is TGTGCTAGTGGTTCCCCGCGCCTAGGGGTCGCCTACGAGCAGTACTTC.

CDR3 DNA: TGTGCCATCAGTGGACAGGGGGCCCTAGGCTATGGCTACACCTTC. Its protein is CAISGQGALGYGYTF. The V and J genes are TRBV10-3 and TRBJ1-2; 10 nucleotides match TRBD1. The V gene's germline CDR1 is ENHRY and CDR2 SYGVKD. The CDR3 spans 15 residues. V gave up 4 bases and J gave up 4 bases; unmatched junction bases: 6.

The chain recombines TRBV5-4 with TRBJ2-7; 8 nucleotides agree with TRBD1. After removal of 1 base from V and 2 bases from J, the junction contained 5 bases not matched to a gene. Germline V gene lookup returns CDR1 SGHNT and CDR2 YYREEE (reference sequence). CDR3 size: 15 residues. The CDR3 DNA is TGTGCCAGCAGCTTGATCCAGGGGGCAACCTACGAGCAGTACTTC. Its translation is CASSLIQGATYEQYF.

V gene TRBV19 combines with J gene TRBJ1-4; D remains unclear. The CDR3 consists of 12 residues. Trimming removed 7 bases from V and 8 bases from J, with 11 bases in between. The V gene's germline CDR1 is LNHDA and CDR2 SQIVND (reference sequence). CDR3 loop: CASTTEPEKLFF. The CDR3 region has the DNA TGTGCCAGTACTACAGAGCCGGAAAAACTGTTTTTT. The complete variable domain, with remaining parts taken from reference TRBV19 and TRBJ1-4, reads DGGITQSPKYLFRKEGQNVTLSCEQNLNHDAMYWYRQDPGQGLRLIYYSQIVNDFQKGDIAEGYSVSREKKESFPLTVTSAQKNPTAFYLCASTTEPEKLFFGSGTQLSVL.

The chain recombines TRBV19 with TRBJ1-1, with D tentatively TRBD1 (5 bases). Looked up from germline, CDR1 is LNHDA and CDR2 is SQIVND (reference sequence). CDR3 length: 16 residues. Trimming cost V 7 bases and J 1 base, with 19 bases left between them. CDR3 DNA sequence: TGTGCCAGTAACCAACCTTGGACACCCACGAACACTGAAGCTTTCTTT. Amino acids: CASNQPWTPTNTEAFF.

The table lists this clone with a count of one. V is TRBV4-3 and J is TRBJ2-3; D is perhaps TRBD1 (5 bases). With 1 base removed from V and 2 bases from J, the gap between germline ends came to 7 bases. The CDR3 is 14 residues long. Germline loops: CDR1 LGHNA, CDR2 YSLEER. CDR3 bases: TGCGCCAGCAGCCAAGGGGGCCCCACAGATACGCAGTATTTT. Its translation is CASSQGGPTDTQYF.

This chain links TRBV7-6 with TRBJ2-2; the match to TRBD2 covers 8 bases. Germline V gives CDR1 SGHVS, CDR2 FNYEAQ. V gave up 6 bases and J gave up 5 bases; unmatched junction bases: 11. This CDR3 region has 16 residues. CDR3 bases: TGTGCCAGCAGACTTACGGGCGGGGGGAGTACCGGGGAGCTGTTTTTT. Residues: CASRLTGGGSTGELFF.

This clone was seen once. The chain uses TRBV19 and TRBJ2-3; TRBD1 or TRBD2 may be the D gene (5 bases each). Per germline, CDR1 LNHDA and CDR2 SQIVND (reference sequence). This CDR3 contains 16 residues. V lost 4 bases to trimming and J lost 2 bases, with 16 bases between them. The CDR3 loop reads CASSTSGRLNTDTQYF. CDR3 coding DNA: TGTGCCAGTAGTACCTCGGGGCGCCTAAACACAGATACGCAGTATTTT. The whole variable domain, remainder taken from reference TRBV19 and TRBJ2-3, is DGGITQSPKYLFRKEGQNVTLSCEQNLNHDAMYWYRQDPGQGLRLIYYSQIVNDFQKGDIAEGYSVSREKKESFPLTVTSAQKNPTAFYLCASSTSGRLNTDTQYFGPGTRLTVL.

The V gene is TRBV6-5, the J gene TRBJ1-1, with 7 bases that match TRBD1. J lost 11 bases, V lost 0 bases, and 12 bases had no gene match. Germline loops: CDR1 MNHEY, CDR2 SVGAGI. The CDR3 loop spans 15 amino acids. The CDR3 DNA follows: TGTGCCAGCAGTTACTCCGGGACAGCTTTGGACTTTGCTTTCTTT. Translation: CASSYSGTALDFAFF.

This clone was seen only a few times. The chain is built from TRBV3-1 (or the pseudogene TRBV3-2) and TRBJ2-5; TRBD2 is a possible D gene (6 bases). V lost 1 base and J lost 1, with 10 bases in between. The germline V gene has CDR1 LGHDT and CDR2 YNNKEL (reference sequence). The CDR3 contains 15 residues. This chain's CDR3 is CASSQGGGVQETQYF. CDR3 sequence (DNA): TGTGCCAGCAGCCAAGGAGGAGGGGTCCAAGAGACCCAGTACTTC.

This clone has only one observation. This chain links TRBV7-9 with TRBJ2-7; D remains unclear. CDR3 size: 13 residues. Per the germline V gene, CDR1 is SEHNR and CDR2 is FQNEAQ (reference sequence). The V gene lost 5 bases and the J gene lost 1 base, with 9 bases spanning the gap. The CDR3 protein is CASSEPRSYEQYF. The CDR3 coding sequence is TGTGCCAGCAGCGAACCCCGATCCTACGAGCAGTACTTC.

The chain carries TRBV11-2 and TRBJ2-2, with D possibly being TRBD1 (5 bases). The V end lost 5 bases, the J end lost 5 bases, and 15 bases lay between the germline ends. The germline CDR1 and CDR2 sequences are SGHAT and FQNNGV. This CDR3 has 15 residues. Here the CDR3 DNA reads TGTGCCAGCAGCCCTAGTAGGGGAAGAACCGGGGAGCTGTTTTTT. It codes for CASSPSRGRTGELFF. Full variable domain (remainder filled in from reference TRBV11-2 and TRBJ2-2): EAGVAQSPRYKIIEKRQSVAFWCNPISGHATLYWYQQILGQGPKLLIQFQNNGVVDDSQLPKDRFSAERLKGVDSTLKIQPAKLEDSAVYLCASSPSRGRTGELFFGEGSRLTVL.